This T cell receptor beta chain originates from a study of beta chain features in type 1 diabetes (dated by TCRdb to 2017 to 2018). Concerning the study at large: Patients and healthy donors did not differ in mean age, gender distribution, total cell number or subset yield. A total of over 95,000,000 sorted cells were examined across all samples, and RNA yield correlated strongly with the number of cells per subset. The study compared TCRB repertoires of sorted circulating CD4+ T cell subsets between recently diagnosed type 1 diabetes patients and matched healthy donors. Regulatory and stem cell-like memory subsets were isolated from only 8 patients and roughly 8 healthy donors, whereas naive and central memory subsets came from all 30 or so donors.

Each donor gave one peripheral blood draw, averaging roughly 100 mL, which was collected into heparinised tubes. Using a panel that included CD45RO, CCR7, CD25, CD127, CD95 and CD27, naive, central memory, regulatory and stem cell-like memory CD4+ T cells were sorted on a BD FACSAria II. Purity was above 95% for every sorted population. Right away, PBMCs were isolated by Lymphoprep density gradient centrifugation and were stained directly, with no culture step. To minimize batch effects, samples were stained and sorted in pairs, one healthy donor with one patient per experiment. As regards this clone: There is no known antigen for this receptor. One base away there is no much larger clone; base qualities are not given.

The High Capacity cDNA Reverse Transcription Kit was used to reverse transcribe all of the isolated RNA, meaning that expressed TCRB transcripts were what got sequenced. Deep immunoSEQ sequencing was applied to naive, central memory and regulatory T cell samples, giving an average of about 3.57 million total reads per sample. Sorted cells were lysed in RLT buffer and RNA was extracted with DNase-treated RNeasy Micro or Mini kits, depending on cell number. Each cell subset was processed separately to prevent cross-contamination, with patient and healthy donor samples processed together. The immunoSEQ multiplex PCR was used to amplify TCRB sequences from cDNA, generating 87-bp fragments that spanned the CDR3 region. Amplicons were sequenced on the Illumina HiSeq platform. The study's own analysis went as follows. PCR bias was computationally corrected using synthetic template baselines, reads within Hamming distance 2 were collapsed, and singletons that could not be merged were discarded. Reads were aligned against IMGT to assign V, D and J genes, CDR3 length and insertions or deletions at six rearrangement sites. Clonotype counts were normalized to sorted cell number within each subset before computing true diversity and Gini coefficients with the tcR R package. The overlap coefficient, calculated on TCRB nucleotide sequences, was used to measure repertoire sharing. Entries here come from immuneACCESS through TCRdb and include only in-frame sequences with V and J called. Some clones fail to appear in such tables; in the studies checked, an unresolved V gene covers under half of the shortfall, and the cause of the remainder is unknown. V and J calls and clone size are given by that table; D and trimming were obtained from the DNA. Recorded for this sample are 250,000 to 350,000 clones; less than 15% of them occurred a single time. Of the sample, 6.7% falls within the top ten clones.

General findings and caveats noted by the study authors: Because cDNA rather than genomic DNA was sequenced, highly expressing activated cells could have been over-represented, although no difference in activation and CD3 levels was found between groups. Type 1 diabetes patients showed a moderate but significant shortening of TCRB CDR3 length in all four CD4+ subsets. Fewer insertions and more nucleotide deletions at VDJ recombination sites were observed in patients with type 1 diabetes, implying thymic rearrangement abnormalities. Naive, central memory and regulatory TCRB repertoires appeared more similar among patients than among healthy donors. Because small numbers of individuals were included in the HLA sub-analyses, any influence of HLA type on TCRB rearrangement was left unresolved. PCR may preferentially amplify shorter templates, but because patient and control samples were amplified and corrected together, any resulting skew would affect both groups equally.

The CDR3 holds 14 amino acids from the cysteine to the phenylalanine. The entry retains the CDR3 DNA only, 42 bases that are in frame from base 1. After removal of 4 bases from V and 5 bases from J, the junction retains 8 bases not matched to a gene. The germline V gene (reference sequence) specifies SGHNT as CDR1 and YYREEE as CDR2. The sequence joins TRBV5-4 to TRBJ2-5; 7 bases in between match TRBD2. Sample: central memory CD4+ T cells from blood. The clonotype was recovered from a young man in good health. The nucleotides read TGTGCCAGCAGCCGGGGAGCGGGGCAGGAGACCCAGTACTTC. Translated, it gives CASSRGAGQETQYF. Here the CDR3 is joined to the reference TRBV5-4 and TRBJ2-5 genes, and the full variable domain is: ETGVTQSPTHLIKTRGQQVTLRCSSQSGHNTVSWYQQALGQGPQFIFQYYREEENGRGNFPPRFSGLQFPNYSSELNVNALELDDSALYLCASSRGAGQETQYFGPGTRLLVL.